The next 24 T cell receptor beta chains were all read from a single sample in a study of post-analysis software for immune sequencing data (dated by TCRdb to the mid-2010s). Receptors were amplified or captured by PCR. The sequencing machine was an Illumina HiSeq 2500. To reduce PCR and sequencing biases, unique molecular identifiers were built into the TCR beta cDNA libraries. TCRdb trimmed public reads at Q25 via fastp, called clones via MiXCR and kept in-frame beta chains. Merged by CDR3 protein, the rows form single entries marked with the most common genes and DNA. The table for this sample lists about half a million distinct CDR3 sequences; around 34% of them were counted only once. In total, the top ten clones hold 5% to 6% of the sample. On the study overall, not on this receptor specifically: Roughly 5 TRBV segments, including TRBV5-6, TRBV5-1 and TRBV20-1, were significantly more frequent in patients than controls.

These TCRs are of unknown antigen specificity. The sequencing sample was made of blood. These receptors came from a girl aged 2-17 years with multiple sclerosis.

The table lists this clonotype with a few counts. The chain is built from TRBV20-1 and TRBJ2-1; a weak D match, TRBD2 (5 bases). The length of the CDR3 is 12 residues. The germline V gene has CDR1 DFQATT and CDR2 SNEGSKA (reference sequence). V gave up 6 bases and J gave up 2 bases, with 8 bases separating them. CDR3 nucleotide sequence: TGCAGTGCCGAGGGTACCTACAATGAGCAGTTCTTC. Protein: CSAEGTYNEQFF.

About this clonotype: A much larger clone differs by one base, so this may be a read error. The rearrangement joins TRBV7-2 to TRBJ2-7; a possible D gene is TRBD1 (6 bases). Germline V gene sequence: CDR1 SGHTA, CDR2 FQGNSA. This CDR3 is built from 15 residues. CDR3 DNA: TGTGCCAGCAGCTTAAACACAGGGCCCAGCTACGAGCGGTACTTC. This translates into CASSLNTGPSYERYF.

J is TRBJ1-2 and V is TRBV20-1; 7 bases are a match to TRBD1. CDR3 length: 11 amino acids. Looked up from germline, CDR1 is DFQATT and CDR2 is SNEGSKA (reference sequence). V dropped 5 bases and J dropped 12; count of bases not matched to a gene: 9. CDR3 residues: CSASGQDKDTF. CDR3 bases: TGCAGTGCTTCCGGACAGGACAAAGACACCTTC.

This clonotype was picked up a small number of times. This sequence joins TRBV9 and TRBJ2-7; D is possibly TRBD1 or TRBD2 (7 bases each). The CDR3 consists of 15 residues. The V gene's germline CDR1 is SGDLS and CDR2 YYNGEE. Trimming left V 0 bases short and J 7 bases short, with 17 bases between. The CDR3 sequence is CASSVGPGGDEEQYF. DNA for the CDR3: TGTGCCAGCAGCGTAGGTCCAGGGGGGGACGAAGAGCAGTACTTC.

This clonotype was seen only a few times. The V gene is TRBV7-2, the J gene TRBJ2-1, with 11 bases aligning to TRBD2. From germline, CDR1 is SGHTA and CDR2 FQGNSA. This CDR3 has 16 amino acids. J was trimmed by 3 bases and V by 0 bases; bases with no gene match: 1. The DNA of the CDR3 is TGTGCCAGCAGCTTAGCAACTAGCGGGGGCTACAATGAGCAGTTCTTC. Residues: CASSLATSGGYNEQFF.

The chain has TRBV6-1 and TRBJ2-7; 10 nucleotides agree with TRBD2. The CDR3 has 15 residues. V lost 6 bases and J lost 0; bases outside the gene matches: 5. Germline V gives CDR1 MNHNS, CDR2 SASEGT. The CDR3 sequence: CASREGTSVSYEQYF. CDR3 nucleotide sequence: TGTGCCAGCAGGGAGGGGACTAGCGTCTCCTACGAGCAGTACTTC.

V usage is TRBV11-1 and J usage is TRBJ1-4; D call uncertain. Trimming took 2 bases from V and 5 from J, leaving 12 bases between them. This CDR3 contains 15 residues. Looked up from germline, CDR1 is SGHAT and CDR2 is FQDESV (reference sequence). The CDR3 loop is CASSLRPLYNEKLFF. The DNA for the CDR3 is TGTGCCAGCAGCTTACGTCCCCTCTACAATGAAAAACTGTTTTTT.

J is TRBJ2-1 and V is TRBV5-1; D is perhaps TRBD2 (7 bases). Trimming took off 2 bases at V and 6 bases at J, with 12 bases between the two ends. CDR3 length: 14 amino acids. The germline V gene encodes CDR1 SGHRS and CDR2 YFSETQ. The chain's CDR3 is CASSFGGGRNEQFF. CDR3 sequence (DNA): TGCGCCAGCAGCTTCGGCGGGGGCCGCAATGAGCAGTTCTTC.

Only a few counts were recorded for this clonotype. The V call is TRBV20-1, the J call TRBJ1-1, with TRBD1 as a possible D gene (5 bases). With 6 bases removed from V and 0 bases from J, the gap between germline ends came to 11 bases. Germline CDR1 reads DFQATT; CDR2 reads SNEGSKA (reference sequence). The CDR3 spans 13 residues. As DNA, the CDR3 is TGCAGTGCAATGGACACCATGAACACTGAAGCTTTCTTT. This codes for CSAMDTMNTEAFF.

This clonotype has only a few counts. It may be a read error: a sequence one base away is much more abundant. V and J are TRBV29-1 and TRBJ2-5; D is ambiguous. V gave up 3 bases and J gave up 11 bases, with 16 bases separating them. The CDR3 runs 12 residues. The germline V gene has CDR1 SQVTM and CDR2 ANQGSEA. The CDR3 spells CSVDVDANEQYF. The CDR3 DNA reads TGCAGCGTTGATGTCGACGCCAATGAGCAGTACTTC.

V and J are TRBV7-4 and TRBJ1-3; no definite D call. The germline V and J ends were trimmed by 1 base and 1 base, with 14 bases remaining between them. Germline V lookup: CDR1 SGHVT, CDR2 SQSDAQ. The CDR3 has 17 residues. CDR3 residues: CASSLVGRNNSGNTIYF. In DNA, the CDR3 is TGTGCCAGCAGCTTAGTCGGACGGAATAATTCTGGAAACACCATATATTTT.

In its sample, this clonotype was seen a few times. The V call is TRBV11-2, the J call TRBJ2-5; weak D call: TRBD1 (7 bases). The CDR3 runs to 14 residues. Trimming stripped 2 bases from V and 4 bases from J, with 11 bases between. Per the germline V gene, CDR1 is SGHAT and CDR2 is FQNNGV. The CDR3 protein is CASSLLRDRETQYF. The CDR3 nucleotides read TGTGCCAGCAGCTTACTGCGGGACAGAGAGACCCAGTACTTC. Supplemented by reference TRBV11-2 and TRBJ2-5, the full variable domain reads EAGVAQSPRYKIIEKRQSVAFWCNPISGHATLYWYQQILGQGPKLLIQFQNNGVVDDSQLPKDRFSAERLKGVDSTLKIQPAKLEDSAVYLCASSLLRDRETQYFGPGTRLLVL.

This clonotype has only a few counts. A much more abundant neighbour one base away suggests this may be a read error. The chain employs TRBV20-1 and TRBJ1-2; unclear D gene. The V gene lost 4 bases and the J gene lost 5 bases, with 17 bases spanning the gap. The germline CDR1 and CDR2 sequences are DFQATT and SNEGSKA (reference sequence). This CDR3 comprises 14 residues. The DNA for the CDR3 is TGCAGTGCTACCCCTCAAAGGGCCGCATATGGCTACACCTTC. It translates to CSATPQRAAYGYTF.

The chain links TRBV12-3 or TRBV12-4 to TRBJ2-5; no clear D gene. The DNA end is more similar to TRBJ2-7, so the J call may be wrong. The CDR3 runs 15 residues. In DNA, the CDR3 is TGTGCCAGCAGTTTAAGGGATCAAAGGAGCTACGAGCAGTACTTC. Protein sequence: CASSLRDQRSYEQYF.

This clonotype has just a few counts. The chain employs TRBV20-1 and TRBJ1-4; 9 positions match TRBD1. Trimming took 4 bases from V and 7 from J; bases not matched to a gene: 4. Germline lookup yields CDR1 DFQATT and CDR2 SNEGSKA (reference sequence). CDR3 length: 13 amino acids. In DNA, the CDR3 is TGCAGTGCTAAGGGACAGGGTGGTGAAAAACTGTTTTTT. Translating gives CSAKGQGGEKLFF.

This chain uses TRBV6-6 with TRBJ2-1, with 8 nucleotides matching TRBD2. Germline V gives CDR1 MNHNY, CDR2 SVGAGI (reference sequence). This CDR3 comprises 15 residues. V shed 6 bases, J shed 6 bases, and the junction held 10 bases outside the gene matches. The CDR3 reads CASRASGGDLNEQFF. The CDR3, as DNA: TGTGCCAGCAGGGCAAGCGGGGGCGACCTCAATGAGCAGTTCTTC.

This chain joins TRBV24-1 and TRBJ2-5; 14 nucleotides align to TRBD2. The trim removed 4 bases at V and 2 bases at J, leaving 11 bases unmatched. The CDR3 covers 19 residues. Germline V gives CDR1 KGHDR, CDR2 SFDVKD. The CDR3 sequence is CATSDPTSGGAFPQETQYF. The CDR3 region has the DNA TGTGCCACCAGTGACCCGACTAGCGGGGGGGCCTTTCCTCAAGAGACCCAGTACTTC.

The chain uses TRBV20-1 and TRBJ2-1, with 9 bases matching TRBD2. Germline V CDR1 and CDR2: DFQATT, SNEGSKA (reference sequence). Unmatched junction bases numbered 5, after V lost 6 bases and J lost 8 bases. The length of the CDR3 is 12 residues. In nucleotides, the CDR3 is TGCAGTGCGGGGCGGGGGGGCCATGAGCAGTTCTTC. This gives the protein CSAGRGGHEQFF.

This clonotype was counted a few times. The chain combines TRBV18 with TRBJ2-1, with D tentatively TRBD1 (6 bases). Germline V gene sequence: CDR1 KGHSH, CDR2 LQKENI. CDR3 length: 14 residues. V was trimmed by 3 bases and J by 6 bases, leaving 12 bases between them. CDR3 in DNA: TGTGCCAGCTCACCCGAACAGGGTCTCAATGAGCAGTTCTTC. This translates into CASSPEQGLNEQFF.

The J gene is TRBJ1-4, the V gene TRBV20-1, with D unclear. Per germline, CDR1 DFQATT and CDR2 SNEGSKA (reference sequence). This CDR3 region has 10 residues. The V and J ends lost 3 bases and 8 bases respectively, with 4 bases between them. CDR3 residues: CSASEEKLFF. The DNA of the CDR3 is TGCAGTGCTAGTGAGGAAAAACTGTTTTTT.

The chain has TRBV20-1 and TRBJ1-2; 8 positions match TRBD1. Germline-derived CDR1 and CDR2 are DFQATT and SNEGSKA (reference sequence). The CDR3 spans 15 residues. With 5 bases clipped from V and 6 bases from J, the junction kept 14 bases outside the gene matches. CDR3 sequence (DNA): TGCAGTGCTCCCCAGCTCCTGACAGGGGACGATGGCTACACCTTC. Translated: CSAPQLLTGDDGYTF.

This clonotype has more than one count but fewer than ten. This CDR3 is CASSELGQGLYGYTF. Here the CDR3 DNA reads TGTGCCAGCAGTGAACTCGGGCAGGGCCTCTATGGCTACACCTTC. J is TRBJ1-2 and V is TRBV6-1; tentative D call: TRBD1 (5 bases). Deletions cut 2 bases from V and 4 bases from J, with 14 bases between. The germline V gene encodes CDR1 MNHNS and CDR2 SASEGT. The CDR3 loop spans 15 amino acids.

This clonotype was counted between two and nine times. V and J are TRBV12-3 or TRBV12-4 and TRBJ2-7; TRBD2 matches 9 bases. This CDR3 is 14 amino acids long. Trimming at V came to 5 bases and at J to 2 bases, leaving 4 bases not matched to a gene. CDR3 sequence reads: CASSPTSGPYEQYF. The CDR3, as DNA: TGTGCCAGCAGTCCCACTAGCGGGCCCTACGAGCAGTACTTC.

CDR3 protein: CASSSHGAAQTEAFF. The CDR3 DNA reads TGCGCCAGCAGCTCTCACGGGGCAGCCCAAACTGAAGCTTTCTTT. V and J are TRBV5-1 and TRBJ1-1, with D possibly being TRBD1 (5 bases). Looked up from germline, CDR1 is SGHRS and CDR2 is YFSETQ. The CDR3 spans 15 residues. Trimming stripped 3 bases from V and 5 bases from J, with 17 bases between. Together with reference TRBV5-1 and TRBJ1-1, the CDR3 gives the full variable domain: KAGVTQTPRYLIKTRGQQVTLSCSPISGHRSVSWYQQTPGQGLQFLFEYFSETQRNKGNFPGRFSGRQFSNSRSEMNVSTLELGDSALYLCASSSHGAAQTEAFFGQGTRLTVV.